These T cell receptor beta chains were read from a single sample in a study of identical twins. TCRdb passed the 5' RACE reads through MiXCR, listing each CDR3 protein once. The sample lists roughly 1,500,000 distinct CDR3 sequences, less than 35% occurring once. Sequenced sample: cord blood. The receptors stem from a newborn girl in good health. CDR3s include the opening cysteine and the closing phenylalanine or tryptophan. The D gene is left open where the match is weak. The size entry is marked missing in some rows and otherwise reads once, few, many or a size class.

>NA|NA|TRBV27|TRBJ2-7
CASSLFRGPSYEQYF
TGTGCCAGCAGTTTATTCCGGGGGCCGTCCTACGAGCAGTACTTC
>few|NA|TRBV19|TRBJ2-5
CASSIRKLGLQETQYF
TGTGCCAGTAGTATCCGAAAACTGGGGTTACAAGAGACCCAGTACTTC
>many|NA|TRBV10-3|TRBJ1-5
CATSDGSGSNQPQHF
TGTGCCACCTCGGACGGTAGCGGGAGCAATCAGCCCCAGCATTTT
>few|TRBD1|TRBV2|TRBJ1-2
CASRSQGDYGYTF
TGTGCCAGCAGATCCCAGGGGGACTATGGCTACACCTTC
>NA|NA|TRBV6-1|TRBJ2-7
CASSNSRVRGYEQYF
TGTGCCAGCAGTAACTCCCGGGTTCGGGGCTACGAGCAGTACTTC
>NA|NA|TRBV2|TRBJ2-7
CASHISYNEQYF
TGTGCCAGCCACATCTCCTACAATGAGCAGTACTTC
>NA|NA|TRBV5-5|TRBJ1-5
CASSLSGGKPQHF
TGTGCCAGCAGCTTGAGCGGGGGTAAGCCCCAGCATTTT
>few|NA|TRBV28|TRBJ1-2
CASTLPGGRGYTF
TGTGCCAGCACCCTACCCGGAGGTCGAGGCTACACCTTC
>NA|NA|TRBV11-2|TRBJ2-5
CASSSIRVQETQYF
TGTGCCAGCAGCTCGATCCGGGTCCAAGAGACCCAGTACTTC
>few|NA|TRBV27|TRBJ2-6
CASSLFVDSGANVLTF
TGTGCCAGCAGTTTATTTGTAGACTCTGGGGCCAACGTCCTGACTTTC
>few|TRBD1|TRBV29-1|TRBJ2-3
CSFRQGLGTDTQYF
TGCAGCTTCCGACAGGGGTTGGGAACAGATACGCAGTATTTT
>NA|TRBD2|TRBV29-1|TRBJ2-5
CSVVSGLAGGPGFDEQYF
TGCAGCGTTGTTTCCGGGCTAGCGGGAGGGCCTGGTTTCGATGAGCAGTACTTC
>many|TRBD1|TRBV25-1|TRBJ1-2
CASSDREQKDYGYTF
TGTGCCAGCAGCGACAGGGAACAAAAGGACTATGGCTACACCTTC
>few|NA|TRBV27|TRBJ2-6
CASTPLGRISGANVLTF
TGTGCCAGCACCCCCTTAGGCAGAATCTCTGGGGCCAACGTCCTGACTTTC
>many|NA|TRBV12-3/TRBV12-4|TRBJ2-7
CASRPGRSSYEQYF
TGTGCCAGCAGGCCGGGACGGAGCTCCTACGAGCAGTACTTC
>NA|NA|TRBV6-2/TRBV6-3|TRBJ1-5
CASSASSNQPQHF
TGTGCCAGCTCTGCCTCTAGCAATCAGCCCCAGCATTTT
>many|NA|TRBV12-3/TRBV12-4|TRBJ2-7
CASSFRKSYEQYF
TGTGCCAGCAGTTTTCGTAAATCCTACGAGCAGTACTTC
>NA|TRBD1|TRBV6-1|TRBJ2-1
CASSELWGQGLGEQFF
TGTGCCAGCAGTGAATTATGGGGACAGGGTTTGGGTGAGCAGTTCTTC
>NA|TRBD1|TRBV7-8|TRBJ1-1
CASSLPSRDREDEAFF
TGTGCCAGCAGCTTACCGTCCCGGGACAGGGAAGATGAAGCTTTCTTT
>few|TRBD1|TRBV20-1|TRBJ2-4
CSARGTGINIQYF
TGCAGTGCTAGAGGGACAGGGATAAACATTCAGTACTTC
>NA|TRBD1|TRBV6-1|TRBJ2-7
CASSELGQVSYEQYF
TGTGCCAGCAGTGAACTGGGACAGGTCTCCTACGAGCAGTACTTC
>NA|NA|TRBV6-6|TRBJ1-5
CASSYSTTGRNQPQHF
TGTGCCAGCAGTTACTCGACCACGGGACGGAATCAGCCCCAGCATTTT
>once|NA|TRBV29-1|TRBJ2-3
CSVEGGLTSLTDTQYF
TGCAGCGTTGAAGGAGGACTCACTTCCCTCACAGATACGCAGTATTTT
>few|NA|TRBV27|TRBJ2-4
CASSLRQGVGKNIQYF
TGTGCCAGCAGTTTAAGGCAGGGTGTCGGCAAAAACATTCAGTACTTC
>NA|NA|TRBV5-1|TRBJ2-2
CASSPLAGRNTGELFF
TGCGCCAGCAGCCCACTAGCTGGAAGGAACACCGGGGAGCTGTTTTTT
>NA|NA|TRBV6-1|TRBJ1-1
CASSELGTEAFF
TGTGCCAGCAGTGAATTGGGAACTGAAGCTTTCTTT
>NA|NA|TRBV3-1|TRBJ2-4
CASSHGTQGNIQYF
TGTGCCAGCAGCCATGGGACCCAGGGCAACATTCAGTACTTC
>many|NA|TRBV5-1|TRBJ1-2
CASSLDLSGNYGYTF
TGCGCCAGCAGCTTGGACCTCAGTGGGAACTATGGCTACACCTTC
>few|NA|TRBV24-1|TRBJ2-1
CATSDAGGNPEQFF
TGTGCCACCAGTGATGCCGGGGGAAACCCTGAGCAGTTCTTC
>many|NA|TRBV20-1|TRBJ2-7
CSARDPRSSYEQYF
TGCAGTGCTAGAGATCCCAGATCCTCCTACGAGCAGTACTTC
>NA|TRBD1|TRBV11-2|TRBJ1-2
CASSSPFDREGYGYTF
TGTGCCAGCAGCTCTCCATTCGACAGGGAAGGCTATGGCTACACCTTC
>NA|TRBD2|TRBV20-1|TRBJ2-5
CSARDSTSGRGAQETQYF
TGCAGTGCTAGAGATAGCACTAGCGGGAGGGGGGCCCAAGAGACCCAGTACTTC
>many|TRBD2|TRBV7-2|TRBJ2-4
CASSLALVTSVGKNIQYF
TGTGCCAGCAGCTTAGCGCTCGTCACTAGCGTCGGCAAAAACATTCAGTACTTC
>few|TRBD1|TRBV20-1|TRBJ2-6
CSAADQGALINSGANVLTF
TGCAGTGCCGCCGATCAGGGGGCCCTAATCAACTCTGGGGCCAACGTCCTGACTTTC
>many|TRBD1|TRBV20-1|TRBJ1-2
CSARDRVGNYGYTF
TGCAGTGCTAGGGACAGGGTTGGGAACTATGGCTACACCTTC
>many|TRBD1|TRBV27|TRBJ1-2
CASSFRTGVGYTF
TGTGCCAGCAGTTTTCGGACAGGGGTTGGCTACACCTTC
>NA|TRBD1|TRBV27|TRBJ2-7
CASSFDRVGSSEQYF
TGTGCCAGCAGTTTTGACAGGGTAGGTTCTAGCGAGCAGTACTTC
>NA|TRBD2|TRBV10-3|TRBJ2-5
CAISEPIGSGRSYNEQYF
TGTGCCATCAGTGAGCCCATTGGTAGCGGGAGGTCCTACAATGAGCAGTACTTC
>NA|TRBD1|TRBV27|TRBJ1-6
CASSHLQTGRMNSPLHF
TGTGCCAGCAGTCACTTACAGACAGGGCGGATGAATTCACCCCTCCACTTT
>NA|NA|TRBV4-1|TRBJ1-5
CASSRIPGADQPQHF
TGCGCCAGCAGCCGGATCCCGGGAGCGGATCAGCCCCAGCATTTT
>few|TRBD1|TRBV27|TRBJ1-2
CASSRGDSFYGYTF
TGTGCCAGCAGTAGAGGGGACAGTTTCTATGGCTACACCTTC
>few|NA|TRBV11-2|TRBJ2-2
CASSLSPNPNTGELFF
TGTGCCAGCAGCTTATCGCCGAATCCGAACACCGGGGAGCTGTTTTTT
>NA|TRBD1|TRBV5-1|TRBJ2-7
CASSLVAGGGDEQYF
TGCGCCAGCAGCTTGGTCGCAGGGGGCGGAGACGAGCAGTACTTC
>few|NA|TRBV6-1|TRBJ1-2
CASSELIRGYTF
TGTGCCAGCAGTGAGCTCATTCGTGGCTACACCTTC
>NA|TRBD2|TRBV3-1|TRBJ2-1
CASSQVWLAGDEQFF
TGTGCCAGCAGCCAAGTGTGGCTAGCGGGGGATGAGCAGTTCTTC
>few|NA|TRBV11-2|TRBJ1-2
CASSLGLGGYTF
TGTGCCAGCAGCTTAGGTCTGGGTGGCTACACCTTC
>few|TRBD2|TRBV20-1|TRBJ2-3
CSAEGGLADTDTQYF
TGCAGTGCTGAAGGGGGACTAGCGGACACAGATACGCAGTATTTT
>NA|NA|TRBV19|TRBJ1-2
CASSPSAAGYGYTF
TGTGCCAGTAGTCCTAGCGCGGCCGGATATGGCTACACCTTC
>few|TRBD2|TRBV28|TRBJ2-5
CASSGLVMAQYF
TGTGCCAGCAGCGGACTAGTTATGGCCCAGTACTTC
>NA|NA|TRBV27|TRBJ1-1
CASSFGGSNTEAFF
TGTGCCAGCAGTTTTGGAGGGTCGAACACTGAAGCTTTCTTT
>many|TRBD1|TRBV2|TRBJ1-5
CASSGQGSNQPQHF
TGTGCCAGCAGTGGACAGGGTAGCAATCAGCCCCAGCATTTT
>NA|TRBD1|TRBV5-1|TRBJ1-1
CASSWVTGEVTEAFF
TGCGCCAGCAGCTGGGTGACAGGGGAGGTCACTGAAGCTTTCTTT
>NA|NA|TRBV20-1|TRBJ2-7
CSARDVRPISYEQYF
TGCAGTGCTAGAGATGTGCGGCCAATTTCCTACGAGCAGTACTTC
>few|TRBD2|TRBV6-2/TRBV6-3|TRBJ2-7
CASSQSTSGASYEQYF
TGTGCCAGCAGCCAATCTACTAGCGGGGCCTCCTACGAGCAGTACTTC
>NA|TRBD1|TRBV3-1|TRBJ1-2
CASSQGPTGGYGYTF
TGTGCCAGCAGCCAAGGCCCGACAGGGGGCTATGGCTACACCTTC